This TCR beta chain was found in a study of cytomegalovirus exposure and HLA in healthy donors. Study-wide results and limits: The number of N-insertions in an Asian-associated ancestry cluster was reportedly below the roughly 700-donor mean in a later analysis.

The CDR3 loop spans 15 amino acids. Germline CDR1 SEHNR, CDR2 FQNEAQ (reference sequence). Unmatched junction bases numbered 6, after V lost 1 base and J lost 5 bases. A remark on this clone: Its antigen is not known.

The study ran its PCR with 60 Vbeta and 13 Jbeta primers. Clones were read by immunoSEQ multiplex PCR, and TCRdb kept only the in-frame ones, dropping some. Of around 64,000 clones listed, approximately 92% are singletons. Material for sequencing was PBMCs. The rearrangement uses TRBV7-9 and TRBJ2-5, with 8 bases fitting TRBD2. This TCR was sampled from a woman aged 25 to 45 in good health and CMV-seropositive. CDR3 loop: CASSLVPRGVETQYF. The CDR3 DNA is TGTGCCAGCAGCTTAGTCCCGCGGGGGGTGGAGACCCAGTACTTC.